The sequence of this TCR beta chain was determined in a study of CD8+ T cells in alopecia areata. cDNA prepared by RNA extraction and subsequent reverse transcription served as the template for sequencing. The protocol was immunoSEQ multiplex PCR, while the TCRdb copy is restricted to in-frame clones and leaves out a portion. The sample includes under 200,000 clones, about 60% of them seen just once. The V gene's germline CDR1 is SGHAT and CDR2 FQDESV (reference sequence). This CDR3 is built from 17 residues. V was pared by 0 bases and J by 2 bases, with 17 bases between. Documented treatment: oral pan-JAK inhibitor, 5-10 mg twice daily.

The rearrangement uses TRBV11-1 and TRBJ2-7; perhaps D is TRBD1 or TRBD2 (5 bases each). The clonotype comes from a human donor with alopecia areata. The sequencing used CD4+ T cells sorted from blood, collected at week 24, from a patient treated with tofacitinib. CDR3 region: CASSLAYGGSIPYEQYF. In DNA form, the CDR3 reads TGTGCCAGCAGCTTAGCTTATGGGGGTTCGATCCCCTACGAGCAGTACTTC.